This section outlines one T cell receptor beta chain sequence together with its context. Its antigen remains unidentified. The V segment lost 4 bases and the J segment 5 bases; nucleotides outside the gene matches: 1. This CDR3 is built from 13 residues. CDR1 and CDR2 from the germline V gene are SGHNT and YENEEA. This record comes from a study of T cell responses to AZD1222 COVID-19 vaccine. Clones were sequenced by immunoSEQ multiplex PCR, and TCRdb holds only the in-frame ones, with some missing. The table lists nearly 90,000 clones, about 91% of them singletons. Study-wide results and caveats: Nearly half of unique spike-specific TCRs reportedly avoided B.1.351 and B.1.1.7 mutated regions. The breadth and depth of Spike-specific TCRs increased once two AZD1222 doses had been given. Females made up more of the donors, who were largely white British, and clonal diversity may have come out too low.

This material consisted of peripheral blood, taken on day 0 of MenACWY control vaccination. V is TRBV11-3 and J is TRBJ2-1; TRBD1 aligns across 8 bases. This clonotype was obtained from an adult in good health. DNA of the CDR3: TGTGCCAGCAGCTCAGGGGGCCACAATGAGCAGTTCTTC. It translates to CASSSGGHNEQFF.